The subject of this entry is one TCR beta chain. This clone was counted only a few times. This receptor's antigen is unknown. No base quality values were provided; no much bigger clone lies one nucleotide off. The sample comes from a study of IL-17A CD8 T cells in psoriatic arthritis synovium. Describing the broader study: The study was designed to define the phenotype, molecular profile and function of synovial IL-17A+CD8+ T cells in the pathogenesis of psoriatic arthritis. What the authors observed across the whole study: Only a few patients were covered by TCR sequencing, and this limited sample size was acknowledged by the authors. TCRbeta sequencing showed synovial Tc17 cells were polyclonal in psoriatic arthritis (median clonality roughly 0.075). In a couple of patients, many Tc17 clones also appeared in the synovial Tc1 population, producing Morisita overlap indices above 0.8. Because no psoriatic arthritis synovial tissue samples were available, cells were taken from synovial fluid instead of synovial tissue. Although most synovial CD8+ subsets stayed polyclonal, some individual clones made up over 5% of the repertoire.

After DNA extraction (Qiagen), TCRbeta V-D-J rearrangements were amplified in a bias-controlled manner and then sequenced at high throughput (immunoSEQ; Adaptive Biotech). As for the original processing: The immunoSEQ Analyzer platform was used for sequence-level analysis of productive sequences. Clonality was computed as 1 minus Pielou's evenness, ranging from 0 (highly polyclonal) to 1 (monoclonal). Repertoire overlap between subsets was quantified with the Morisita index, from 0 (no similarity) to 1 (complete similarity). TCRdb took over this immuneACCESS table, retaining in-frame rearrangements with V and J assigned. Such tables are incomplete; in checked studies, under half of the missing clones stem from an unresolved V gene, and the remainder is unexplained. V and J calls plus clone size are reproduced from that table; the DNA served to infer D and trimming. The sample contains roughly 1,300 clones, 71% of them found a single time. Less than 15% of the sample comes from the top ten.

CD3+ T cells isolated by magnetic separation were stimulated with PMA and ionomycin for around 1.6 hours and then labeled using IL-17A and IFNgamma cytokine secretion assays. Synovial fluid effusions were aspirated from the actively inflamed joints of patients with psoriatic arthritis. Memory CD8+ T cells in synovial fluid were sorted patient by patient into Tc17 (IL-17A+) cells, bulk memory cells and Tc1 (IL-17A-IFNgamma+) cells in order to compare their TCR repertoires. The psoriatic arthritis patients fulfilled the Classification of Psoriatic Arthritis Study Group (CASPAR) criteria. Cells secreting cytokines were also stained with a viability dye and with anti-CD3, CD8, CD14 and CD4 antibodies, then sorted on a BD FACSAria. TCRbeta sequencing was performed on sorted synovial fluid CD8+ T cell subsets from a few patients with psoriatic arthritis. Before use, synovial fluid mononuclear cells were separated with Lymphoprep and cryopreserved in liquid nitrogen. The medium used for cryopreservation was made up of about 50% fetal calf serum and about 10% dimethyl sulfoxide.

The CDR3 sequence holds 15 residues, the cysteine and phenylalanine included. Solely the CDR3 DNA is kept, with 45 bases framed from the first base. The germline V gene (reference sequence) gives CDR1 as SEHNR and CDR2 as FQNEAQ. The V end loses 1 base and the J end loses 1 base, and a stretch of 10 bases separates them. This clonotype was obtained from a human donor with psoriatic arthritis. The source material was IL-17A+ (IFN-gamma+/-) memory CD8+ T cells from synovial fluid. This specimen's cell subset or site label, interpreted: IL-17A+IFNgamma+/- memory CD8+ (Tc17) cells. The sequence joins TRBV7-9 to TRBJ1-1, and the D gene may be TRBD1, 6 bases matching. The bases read TGTGCCAGCAGCTTAGGTCAGACAGGGAACACTGAAGCTTTCTTT. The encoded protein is CASSLGQTGNTEAFF.